This T cell receptor (beta chain) was recovered during a study of CXCR3-negative and CXCR3-positive naive CD8 T cells. Study outcomes and limitations: The TRBV-TRBJ usage of naive CXCR3-negative and CXCR3-positive cells was similar, but that of memory cells differed.

The germline gives CDR1 SGHDN, CDR2 FVKESK. The length of the CDR3 is 14 residues. The TRB libraries of cDNA were built by UMI-labeled 5' RACE. No DNA is given; TCRdb re-called the 5' RACE reads and lists each CDR3 protein once. The table for this sample gives fewer than 80,000 distinct CDR3 sequences. Naive CD8+ T cells showed a CD45RO-CCR7+CD27+CD95- phenotype. Notes on this clonotype: Its antigen remains unidentified.

The clonotype was recovered from a human donor in good health. Some clones in this sample may be carry-over from other donors' samples. Specimen: naive CXCR3- CD8+ T cells from blood. Subset: CD45RO-CCR7+CD27+CD95- naive CD8+ T cells lacking CXCR3 (TNR3-). The chain combines TRBV14 with TRBJ2-3. This chain's CDR3 is CASSQMTRTDTQYF.